This TCR beta chain was identified during a study of OX40 agonist ivuxolimab in advanced cancers. Across the study: Partial responses were recorded for three patients, including one with hepatocellular carcinoma and two with cutaneous melanoma.

The cohort excluded patients with autoimmune disease history or systemic immunosuppression. Drawing of blood for sampling happened at baseline, at cycle 4 day 1, and at cycle 7 day 1. Overall study findings and caveats: Partial responders at 0.1-3.0 mg/kg had among the lowest clonal expansion.

In this sample, this clone turned up once. Its antigen is unknown. Generated by immunoSEQ multiplex PCR, the TCRdb table keeps only in-frame clones and is missing some. The sample contains more than 60,000 clones, around 87% of which appear only once. The CDR3 has 16 amino acids. Trimming left V 0 bases short and J 0 bases short, with 11 bases between. From germline, CDR1 is GTSNPN and CDR2 SVGIG (reference sequence). The material was CD4+ or CD8+ T cells sorted from blood, obtained in a trial of the OX40 agonist ivuxolimab. This sequence originates from an adult with an advanced solid tumor such as melanoma, head and neck, liver or kidney cancer. V and J are TRBV30 and TRBJ2-2; D call uncertain. CDR3 sequence: CAWSVLMGANTGELFF. The CDR3 DNA sequence: TGTGCCTGGAGTGTACTAATGGGCGCGAACACCGGGGAGCTGTTTTTT.